A single sample gave rise to the 22 T cell receptor beta chains below, sequenced in a study of blood T cell repertoires in COVID-19 (TCRdb year 2020). Library preparation was by the immunoSEQ multiplex PCR assay. TCRdb holds this immuneACCESS table with in-frame rearrangements only. Some clones are missing; in checked studies, unresolved V genes explain under half, and the rest has no known cause. This sample holds about 100,000 clones; more than 70% were observed only once. Around 10% of the sample rests with the top ten. Material for sequencing was peripheral blood. The receptors derive from a woman aged 25 to 39 with acute or convalescent COVID-19.

The chain joins TRBV28 to TRBJ1-1; the D gene is possibly TRBD1 (5 bases). This CDR3 contains 16 residues. From germline, CDR1 is MDHEN and CDR2 SYDVKM. V shed 6 bases and J shed 6 bases, with 23 bases lying between them. CDR3 amino acids: CASSSWGGAVGAEAFF. In nucleotides, the CDR3 is TGTGCCAGCAGCTCCTGGGGAGGGGCTGTAGGCGCTGAAGCTTTCTTT.

This rearrangement joins TRBV4-1 to TRBJ1-6; a weak D match, TRBD1 (6 bases). V was cut by 1 base and J by 6 bases, with 13 bases left in between. CDR1 is MGHRA and CDR2 is YSYEKL in the germline V gene. The CDR3 covers 16 residues. The CDR3 bases are TGCGCCAGCAGCCAAGTTACAGGGTCGCGTAATTCACCCCTCCACTTT. Its translation is CASSQVTGSRNSPLHF.

The CDR3 DNA follows: TGCGCCAGCAGCTTGTCTAGGAACACTGAAGCTTTCTTT. The encoded protein is CASSLSRNTEAFF. The rearrangement joins TRBV5-1 to TRBJ1-1; D unclear. This CDR3 has 13 amino acids. Trimming removed 1 base from V and 1 base from J, with 5 bases in between. Germline V CDR1 and CDR2: SGHRS, YFSETQ.

The chain is built from TRBV10-2 and TRBJ2-1; possible D gene TRBD2, 6 bases. Trimming pared 7 bases from V and 7 bases from J, leaving 14 bases between. CDR3 length equals 13 residues. Germline CDR1 reads WSHSY; CDR2 reads SAAADI. The CDR3 spells CASTPTRDNEQFF. The CDR3 coding sequence is TGCGCCAGCACCCCGACTAGGGATAATGAGCAGTTCTTC.

The CDR3 nucleotides are TGTGCCAGTAACGGACAAAGTAATGAAAAACTGTTTTTT. Translation gives CASNGQSNEKLFF. This rearrangement joins TRBV18 to TRBJ1-4; TRBD1 is a possible D gene (5 bases). CDR1 KGHSH and CDR2 LQKENI come from the germline V gene. This CDR3 is built from 13 residues. Deletions cut 9 bases from V and 4 bases from J, with 12 bases between. Drawing the rest from reference TRBV18 and TRBJ1-4, the complete variable domain is NAGVMQNPRHLVRRRGQEARLRCSPMKGHSHVYWYRQLPEEGLKFMVYLQKENIIDESGMPKERFSAEFPKEGPSILRIQQVVRGDSAAYFCASNGQSNEKLFFGSGTQLSVL.

A few counts support this clone. The rearrangement links TRBV20-1 to TRBJ1-2; D not certain. Germline loops: CDR1 DFQATT, CDR2 SNEGSKA (reference sequence). Trimming removed 3 bases at V and 3 bases at J, with 11 bases between. The CDR3 loop spans 13 amino acids. CDR3 region: CSASPQVDYGYTF. DNA for the CDR3: TGCAGTGCTAGTCCCCAGGTAGACTATGGCTACACCTTC.

There are a few counts of this clone. The chain links TRBV5-1 to TRBJ2-1; D possibly corresponds to TRBD2 (6 bases). V lost 4 bases, J lost 4 bases, and 21 bases lay in between. This CDR3 is 17 amino acids long. Germline CDR1 reads SGHRS; CDR2 reads YFSETQ. The DNA for the CDR3 is TGCGCCAGCAGCCCCACCCGCATGGGACTGGGGTACAATGAGCAGTTCTTC. This encodes CASSPTRMGLGYNEQFF.

The chain employs TRBV7-9 and TRBJ2-3; no clear D gene. Germline V gene lookup returns CDR1 SEHNR and CDR2 FQNEAQ (reference sequence). This CDR3 is built from 11 residues. The V gene lost 7 bases and the J gene lost 3 bases, with 5 bases spanning the gap. CDR3 sequence (DNA): TGTGCCAGCACCACAACAGATACGCAGTATTTT. It is translated as CASTTTDTQYF.

The gene calls are TRBV30 and TRBJ1-5; a possible D gene is TRBD1 (5 bases). The germline gives CDR1 GTSNPN, CDR2 SVGIG (reference sequence). The CDR3 is 12 amino acids. DNA of the CDR3: TGTGGAATGGCAGGGAGCGGGCAGCCCCAGCATTTT. It codes for CGMAGSGQPQHF.

The chain recombines TRBV19 with TRBJ1-5; D may be TRBD1 (5 bases). V lost 5 bases and J 6 bases, leaving 14 bases between the germline ends. The CDR3 extends over 14 amino acids. The germline CDR1 and CDR2 sequences are LNHDA and SQIVND (reference sequence). The CDR3 sequence: CASSLSREAQPQHF. As DNA, the CDR3 is TGTGCCAGTAGTCTCAGCAGGGAGGCTCAGCCCCAGCATTTT.

This chain uses TRBV11-2 with TRBJ1-1; 7 bases align to TRBD1. V gave up 5 bases and J gave up 0 bases; unmatched junction bases: 12. CDR3 length equals 17 residues. Germline CDR1 and CDR2: SGHAT and FQNNGV. The CDR3 nucleotides are TGTGCCAGCAGCCCCCGCGACAGGGCCGCAATGAACACTGAAGCTTTCTTT. This translates into CASSPRDRAAMNTEAFF.

The rearrangement uses TRBV2 and TRBJ1-6; a weak D match, TRBD1 (6 bases). CDR1 and CDR2 from the germline V gene are SNHLY and FYNNEI. The V and J ends lost 5 bases and 5 bases respectively, with 19 bases between them. This CDR3 is 17 amino acids long. The CDR3 sequence is CASSFRARTANNSPLHF. CDR3 sequence (DNA): TGTGCCAGCAGTTTTAGGGCTCGGACAGCAAATAATTCACCCCTCCACTTT. The full variable domain, its missing parts supplied by reference TRBV2 and TRBJ1-6, is EPEVTQTPSHQVTQMGQEVILRCVPISNHLYFYWYRQILGQKVEFLVSFYNNEISEKSEIFDDQFSVERPDGSNFTLKIRSTKLEDSAMYFCASSFRARTANNSPLHFGNGTRLTVT.

The V call is TRBV27, the J call TRBJ2-1, with a possible D match to TRBD1 (6 bases). Trimming took off 6 bases at V and 8 bases at J, with 11 bases between the two ends. CDR1 MNHEY and CDR2 SMNVEV come from the germline V gene (reference sequence). The CDR3 consists of 12 residues. CDR3 protein: CASRDRIHEQFF. In nucleotides, the CDR3 is TGTGCCAGCAGGGACAGAATTCATGAGCAGTTCTTC.

The chain has TRBV12-2 and TRBJ1-1. TRBV12-2 is flagged as a pseudogene. The CDR3 totals 16 residues. CDR3 DNA: TGTGCAAGTCGCTTCCCGATCGGAGGGTTCCTCCTTGAAGCTTTCTTT. Amino acid sequence: CASRFPIGGFLLEAFF.

This chain connects TRBV5-1 to TRBJ2-1, with TRBD1 matching 8 bases. V dropped 2 bases and J dropped 8; count of bases not matched to a gene: 9. From germline, CDR1 is SGHRS and CDR2 YFSETQ. The CDR3 is 15 residues long. Here the CDR3 reads CASSFFRGRYHEQFF. In DNA form, the CDR3 reads TGCGCCAGCAGCTTTTTCAGGGGGCGGTATCATGAGCAGTTCTTC.

The V and J genes are TRBV2 and TRBJ2-1; TRBD1 agrees at 7 bases. Germline assignment: CDR1 SNHLY and CDR2 FYNNEI. The CDR3 extends over 14 amino acids. J lost 3 bases, V lost 7 bases, and 6 bases had no gene match. The CDR3 protein is CASKVDRDYNEQFF. The CDR3 DNA reads as TGTGCCAGCAAGGTTGACAGGGACTACAATGAGCAGTTCTTC.

The chain couples TRBV10-3 to TRBJ1-2; 10 nucleotides match TRBD1. The V and J ends lost 6 bases and 8 bases, in that order; junction bases with no gene match: 12. Germline V gene lookup returns CDR1 ENHRY and CDR2 SYGVKD. CDR3 size: 15 residues. The CDR3 spells CAISGTGARLQGYTF. The CDR3 DNA reads as TGTGCCATCAGCGGGACAGGGGCGCGGCTACAGGGCTACACCTTC.

The chain couples TRBV7-2 to TRBJ1-2; the D is unclear. The CDR3 sequence is 16 residues long. CDR1 is SGHTA and CDR2 is FQGNSA in the germline V gene. V was cut by 0 bases and J by 2 bases, with 13 bases left in between. The CDR3 reads CASSLAAVGGNYGYTF. As DNA, the CDR3 is TGTGCCAGCAGCTTAGCGGCAGTTGGAGGGAACTATGGCTACACCTTC.

J is TRBJ1-2 and V is TRBV5-6; D might be TRBD1 (5 bases). The CDR3 contains 16 residues. Trimming took off 1 base at V and 3 bases at J, with 16 bases between the two ends. Germline V lookup: CDR1 SGHDT, CDR2 YYEEEE. CDR3 residues: CASSLKLDSPYYGYTF. The CDR3, as DNA: TGTGCCAGCAGCTTGAAGCTCGACAGCCCCTACTATGGCTACACCTTC. The whole variable domain, filled in from reference TRBV5-6 and TRBJ1-2, reads DAGVTQSPTHLIKTRGQQVTLRCSPKSGHDTVSWYQQALGQGPQFIFQYYEEEERQRGNFPDRFSGHQFPNYSSELNVNALLLGDSALYLCASSLKLDSPYYGYTFGSGTRLTVV.

The chain is built from TRBV5-1 and TRBJ1-2, with a tentative D call TRBD1 (5 bases). The CDR3 has 15 amino acids. Germline CDR1 reads SGHRS; CDR2 reads YFSETQ. Trimming left V 0 bases short and J 0 bases short, with 9 bases between. The CDR3 coding sequence is TGCGCCAGCAGCTTGGGCGGGACCGCTAACTATGGCTACACCTTC. It translates to CASSLGGTANYGYTF.

This CDR3 reads CASSGGGNTIYF. In DNA form, the CDR3 reads TGTGCCAGCTCGGGAGGGGGAAACACCATATATTTT. The rearrangement joins TRBV7-3 to TRBJ1-3; unclear D gene. Trimming left V 8 bases short and J 4 bases short, with 9 bases between. From germline, CDR1 is SGHTA and CDR2 FQGTGA. There are 12 residues in the CDR3.

CDR3 residues: CASKGYRQGQQYF. CDR3 sequence (DNA): TGTGCCAGTAAGGGGTATCGTCAGGGGCAGCAGTACTTC. The chain links TRBV19 to TRBJ2-7, with D possibly being TRBD1 (6 bases). CDR1 LNHDA and CDR2 SQIVND come from the germline V gene (reference sequence). V was cut by 7 bases and J by 8 bases, with 18 bases left in between. CDR3 size: 13 residues.